These 22 T cell receptor beta chains were sequenced from one sample in a study of blood T cell repertoires in COVID-19. Measured with immunoSEQ multiplex PCR; TCRdb has only the in-frame clones, and not every one. Of 200,000 to 250,000 clones in the sample, around four fifths were seen once. The sample consisted of peripheral blood. These TCRs come from an elderly woman with acute or convalescent COVID-19.

As regards this clone: Other DNA sequences within the sample encode an identical CDR3. V and J are TRBV6-5 and TRBJ1-6; 7 bases fit TRBD1. With V trimmed by 6 bases and J by 7 bases, 3 bases remained unmatched. Germline-derived CDR1 and CDR2 are MNHEY and SVGAGI. CDR3 length equals 13 residues. In DNA form, the CDR3 reads TGTGCCAGCAGGGGGACAGTAAATTCACCCCTCCACTTT. Amino acid sequence: CASRGTVNSPLHF.

The chain is built from TRBV2 and TRBJ2-3, with a possible D match to TRBD2 (6 bases). Trimming took 7 bases from V and 3 from J, leaving 14 bases between them. CDR3 length: 14 amino acids. Per the germline V gene, CDR1 is SNHLY and CDR2 is FYNNEI. Here the CDR3 reads CASKAGFTTDTQYF. The CDR3 DNA reads TGTGCCAGCAAGGCGGGATTCACAACAGATACGCAGTATTTT.

V gene TRBV6-4 combines with J gene TRBJ2-3; D not resolved. V was trimmed by 3 bases and J by 0 bases, leaving 7 bases between them. Germline V CDR1 and CDR2: MRHNA, SNTAGT. CDR3 length equals 14 residues. CDR3 sequence reads: CASSDGTSTDTQYF. The CDR3 DNA is TGTGCCAGCAGTGATGGTACTAGCACAGATACGCAGTATTTT.

The chain employs TRBV24-1 and TRBJ2-5, with 9 positions matching TRBD1. The germline V gene has CDR1 KGHDR and CDR2 SFDVKD. V shed 1 base, J shed 5 bases, and the junction held 4 bases outside the gene matches. This CDR3 has 15 amino acids. CDR3 loop: CATSDFGTGMETQYF. CDR3 coding DNA: TGTGCCACCAGTGATTTCGGGACAGGGATGGAGACCCAGTACTTC.

The chain links TRBV6-1 to TRBJ1-6; D gene unclear. CDR1 and CDR2 from the germline V gene are MNHNS and SASEGT. Trimming left V 3 bases short and J 8 bases short, with 8 bases between. CDR3 length equals 13 residues. The CDR3, as DNA: TGTGCCAGCAGTGACCCTAGGTATTCACCCCTCCACTTT. Its protein is CASSDPRYSPLHF.

This chain uses TRBV11-2 with TRBJ2-5; D is uncertain. CDR3 length equals 13 residues. Trimming cost V 0 bases and J 2 bases, with 4 bases left between them. CDR1 SGHAT and CDR2 FQNNGV come from the germline V gene. The CDR3 region has the DNA TGTGCCAGCAGCTTAGACAGACAAGAGACCCAGTACTTC. Its protein is CASSLDRQETQYF.

This chain joins TRBV28 and TRBJ1-1; 9 nucleotides line up with TRBD1. Germline CDR1 reads MDHEN; CDR2 reads SYDVKM. There are 15 residues in the CDR3. V lost 3 bases to trimming and J lost 8 bases; unmatched junction nucleotides: 10. The CDR3 DNA reads TGTGCCAGCAGTTTCTCGGGGACAGGGCGACGAGAAGCTTTCTTT. Amino acid sequence: CASSFSGTGRREAFF.

This chain connects TRBV5-1 to TRBJ2-1; 11 nucleotides agree with TRBD2. The CDR3 is 14 amino acids. Looked up from germline, CDR1 is SGHRS and CDR2 is YFSETQ. The trim removed 3 bases at V and 10 bases at J, leaving 6 bases unmatched. The CDR3 DNA reads TGCGCCAGCAGCTATGGGGCTAGCGGGGGGGAGCAGTTCTTC. This gives the protein CASSYGASGGEQFF.

V gene TRBV18 combines with J gene TRBJ2-1; D may be TRBD1 (5 bases). This CDR3 contains 16 residues. V lost 1 base, J lost 5 bases, and 15 bases lay in between. Germline lookup yields CDR1 KGHSH and CDR2 LQKENI. CDR3 DNA sequence: TGTGCCAGCTCACCACTCCCAGGGTCATTGGACAATGAGCAGTTCTTC. It specifies CASSPLPGSLDNEQFF.

V is TRBV29-1 and J is TRBJ2-7, with TRBD2 identical over 12 bases. This CDR3 is built from 16 residues. After removal of 4 bases from V and 0 bases from J, the junction contained 7 bases not matched to a gene. Germline CDR1 is SQVTM and CDR2 is ANQGSEA. The CDR3 coding sequence is TGCAGCGTTGGAGGGCTAGCGGGAGGGAGCTCCTACGAGCAGTACTTC. As protein: CSVGGLAGGSSYEQYF.

J is TRBJ1-2 and V is TRBV7-3; D unclear. V lost 1 base, J lost 4 bases, and 13 bases lay in between. The CDR3 runs 15 residues. CDR1 and CDR2 (germline): SGHTA, FQGTGA. CDR3 coding DNA: TGTGCCAGCAGCTTAAGTCTCGGGGATTCCTATGGCTACACCTTC. Protein sequence: CASSLSLGDSYGYTF.

This chain links TRBV6-5 with TRBJ2-3; perhaps TRBD1 as D (6 bases). The CDR3 contains 15 residues. CDR1 is MNHEY, CDR2 SVGAGI, per germline. Trimming took 6 bases from V and 1 from J, leaving 14 bases between them. The CDR3 spells CASRSGATGTDTQYF. As DNA, the CDR3 is TGTGCCAGCAGATCAGGGGCAACGGGCACAGATACGCAGTATTTT.

The rearrangement uses TRBV9 and TRBJ2-4; 8 bases are a match to TRBD2. V was clipped by 0 bases and J by 6 bases; unmatched bases: 8. The germline V gene encodes CDR1 SGDLS and CDR2 YYNGEE. The CDR3 contains 16 residues. CDR3 loop: CASSVGPSGSANIQYF. Here the CDR3 DNA reads TGTGCCAGCAGCGTAGGCCCTAGCGGGTCTGCAAACATTCAGTACTTC.

The chain carries TRBV6-5 and TRBJ1-3; 10 bases map to TRBD1. Trimming removed 7 bases from V and 4 bases from J; junction bases left unmatched: 4. The length of the CDR3 is 14 residues. The germline CDR1 and CDR2 sequences are MNHEY and SVGAGI. The CDR3 sequence: CASNSGQGGNTIYF. The CDR3 DNA is TGTGCCAGCAACTCGGGACAGGGGGGAAACACCATATATTTT.

The chain employs TRBV5-1 and TRBJ2-1, with D perhaps matching TRBD1 (6 bases). CDR3 length: 17 amino acids. Germline loops: CDR1 SGHRS, CDR2 YFSETQ. Trimming cost V 3 bases and J 4 bases, with 20 bases left between them. This CDR3 reads CASSSLLATGKYNEQFF. CDR3 coding DNA: TGCGCCAGCAGCTCACTTTTAGCGACAGGCAAATACAATGAGCAGTTCTTC.

The V gene is TRBV9, the J gene TRBJ2-3, with 7 nucleotides matching TRBD2. Germline V gene data show CDR1 as SGDLS and CDR2 as YYNGEE. The CDR3 contains 15 residues. V lost 1 base to trimming and J lost 0 bases; unmatched junction nucleotides: 2. This CDR3 reads CASSVSGGSTDTQYF. In DNA form, the CDR3 reads TGTGCCAGCAGCGTATCCGGGGGGAGCACAGATACGCAGTATTTT.

The V gene is TRBV28, the J gene TRBJ2-5; 8 bases match TRBD2. Germline V gives CDR1 MDHEN, CDR2 SYDVKM. CDR3 length equals 15 residues. V lost 3 bases to trimming and J lost 5 bases; unmatched junction nucleotides: 8. The CDR3 region has the DNA TGTGCCAGCAGTTTGGTTAGCGGGATCGGGGAGACCCAGTACTTC. Translating gives CASSLVSGIGETQYF.

The V and J genes are TRBV7-9 and TRBJ1-4; 8 bases are a match to TRBD1. V shed 6 bases, J shed 5 bases, and the junction held 14 bases outside the gene matches. Germline CDR1 is SEHNR and CDR2 is FQNEAQ (reference sequence). The CDR3 consists of 17 residues. For the CDR3, the DNA is TGTGCCAGCAGATCGGGGGAGACAGGGGCGAGAAATGAAAAACTGTTTTTT. Its translation: CASRSGETGARNEKLFF.

In its sample, this clone was seen once. The rearrangement links TRBV2 to TRBJ1-1, with 9 bases matching TRBD1. The CDR3 spans 16 residues. Germline V gene sequence: CDR1 SNHLY, CDR2 FYNNEI. The V gene end was trimmed by 5 bases and the J gene end by 0 bases; junction bases not matched to a gene: 7. In nucleotides, the CDR3 is TGTGCCAGCAGTCACGGGACAGGGACGATGAACACTGAAGCTTTCTTT. Translation gives CASSHGTGTMNTEAFF.

The chain recombines TRBV19 with TRBJ2-7; 9 nucleotides align to TRBD1. The CDR3 runs 15 residues. V trimming: 3 bases; J trimming: 0 bases; junction bases outside the gene matches: 3. The germline V gene has CDR1 LNHDA and CDR2 SQIVND (reference sequence). The CDR3 region is CASSIGTGPSYEQYF. Written as DNA, the CDR3 is TGTGCCAGTAGTATTGGGACAGGGCCCTCCTACGAGCAGTACTTC. The complete variable domain, with remaining parts taken from reference TRBV19 and TRBJ2-7, reads DGGITQSPKYLFRKEGQNVTLSCEQNLNHDAMYWYRQDPGQGLRLIYYSQIVNDFQKGDIAEGYSVSREKKESFPLTVTSAQKNPTAFYLCASSIGTGPSYEQYFGPGTRLTVT.

V and J are TRBV6-2 or TRBV6-3 and TRBJ2-7, with D maybe TRBD1 (5 bases). Trimming stripped 2 bases from V and 0 bases from J, with 14 bases between. In germline, CDR1 is MNHEY, CDR2 SVGEGT. The CDR3 length is 16 residues. The CDR3 region has the DNA TGTGCCAGCAGTTACACATCAGGGTCGAGCTCCTACGAGCAGTACTTC. Its translation: CASSYTSGSSSYEQYF.

This clone was detected only a few times. The rearrangement joins TRBV19 to TRBJ1-1, with 8 positions matching TRBD1. The ends lost 9 bases at V and 4 bases at J; junction bases unmatched: 4. Germline CDR1 LNHDA, CDR2 SQIVND (reference sequence). This CDR3 is built from 12 residues. CDR3 nucleotides: TGTGCCAGCGCGGACAGGGTCACTGAAGCTTTCTTT. Translating it yields CASADRVTEAFF.